Below are 4 T cell receptor beta chains sequenced from a single sample in a study of beta chain features in type 1 diabetes. Expressed TCRB transcripts were sequenced because the entire RNA isolate underwent reverse transcription. Profiled with immunoSEQ multiplex PCR; TCRdb holds only in-frame clones, not every one. Of about 150,000 clones in the sample, approximately 9.1% were seen once. Sample: central memory CD4+ T cells from blood. The origin of the receptors is a woman aged 18-29 years in good health.

This rearrangement joins TRBV9 to TRBJ1-5, with D possibly being TRBD1 (5 bases). Trimming left V 4 bases short and J 7 bases short, with 18 bases between. The CDR3 extends over 15 amino acids. Germline CDR1 and CDR2: SGDLS and YYNGEE. The DNA for the CDR3 is TGTGCCAGCAGCCCCCGTGTGGGGGGTGAACAGCCCCAGCATTTT. This sequence encodes CASSPRVGGEQPQHF.

This sequence joins TRBV4-3 and TRBJ2-5; D perhaps matches TRBD1 (6 bases). Germline values: CDR1 LGHNA, CDR2 YSLEER. V was clipped by 3 bases and J by 2 bases, with 16 bases between them. CDR3 length: 16 residues. The CDR3: CASSQGYREGQETQYF. The CDR3 nucleotides read TGCGCCAGCAGCCAGGGCTACAGGGAAGGGCAAGAGACCCAGTACTTC.

The chain carries TRBV5-1 and TRBJ2-7; possible D gene TRBD1, 5 bases. The V end lost 0 bases, the J end lost 6 bases, and 13 bases lay between the germline ends. CDR3 length: 14 residues. Germline values: CDR1 SGHRS, CDR2 YFSETQ. The chain's CDR3 is CASSLEGRVGEQYF. CDR3 DNA sequence: TGCGCCAGCAGCTTGGAGGGCAGGGTGGGCGAGCAGTACTTC.

The sample holds a few counts of this clone. The chain combines TRBV7-6 with TRBJ1-2; weak D call: TRBD1 (5 bases). Between the trimmed V and J ends, which lost 3 bases and 3 bases, there was a span of 8 bases. Germline V CDR1 and CDR2: SGHVS, FNYEAQ. The CDR3 has 13 residues. The CDR3 DNA sequence: TGTGCCAGCAGCTTGGGGGAGGACTATGGCTACACCTTC. Translation gives CASSLGEDYGYTF.